This is a list of T cell receptor beta chains from one sample in a study of sequential checkpoint blockade in melanoma. Some clones are missing from TCRdb's copy, which holds only in-frame ones; the method was immunoSEQ multiplex PCR. The sample includes 15,000 to 20,000 clones, approximately 27% of them seen just once. Sequences were derived from tumor tissue (inferred from file names), sampled from a patient given nivolumab and ipilimumab in sequence. The receptors come from a human donor with melanoma. CDR3s include the opening cysteine and the closing phenylalanine or tryptophan. The D gene is left open where the match is weak. The size field is filled for only some rows; it gives once, few, many or a size class.

cdr3_length j_call clone_size v_call d_call cdr3_nt cdr3_aa
11 TRBJ1-1 few TRBV30 NA TGTGCCTGGAAAACAGGAACTGAAGCTTTCTTT CAWKTGTEAFF
13 TRBJ2-3 few TRBV7-2 TRBD2 TGTGCCAGCAGCCGGGACTACCTCGGGTCGCAGTATTTT CASSRDYLGSQYF
15 TRBJ2-7 few TRBV30 NA TGTGCCTGGAGTGGCTCTAGAACGGCAACCTACGAGCAGTACTTC CAWSGSRTATYEQYF
15 TRBJ2-1 NA TRBV11-3 NA TGTGCCAGCAGCTTAGGAGGCAGGGGAGACAATGAGCAGTTCTTC CASSLGGRGDNEQFF
12 TRBJ2-7 once TRBV29-1 TRBD2 TGCAGCGTTGGCGGGGGGGACTACGAGCAGTACTTC CSVGGGDYEQYF
14 TRBJ1-4 few TRBV11-3 NA TGTGCCAGCAGCCCGTACGCGACTAATGAAAAACTGTTTTTT CASSPYATNEKLFF
16 TRBJ2-7 NA TRBV5-1 TRBD2 TGCGCCAGCAGCTTGATGCTAGCGGGGAGTGCCTACGAGCAGTACTTC CASSLMLAGSAYEQYF
18 TRBJ2-1 NA TRBV5-1 TRBD2 TGCGCCAGCAGCCGCCAACAACTAGCGGGATACTCCTACAATGAGCAGTTCTTC CASSRQQLAGYSYNEQFF
11 TRBJ2-5 few TRBV19 NA TGTGCCAGAGCTAGCGAAGAGACCCAGTACTTC CARASEETQYF
15 TRBJ2-1 NA TRBV7-7 NA TGTGCCAGCAGCTTAGGAGTGGAGTTTCTCAATGAGCAGTTCTTC CASSLGVEFLNEQFF
15 TRBJ2-7 NA TRBV11-3 TRBD2 TGTGCCAGCAGCTTCGCGGGAGGCGCCTCCTACGAGCAGTACTTC CASSFAGGASYEQYF
17 TRBJ1-5 NA TRBV11-3 TRBD1 TGTGCCAGCAGCCCCGGGCAGGGGGCGAGGAGCAATCAGCCCCAGCATTTT CASSPGQGARSNQPQHF
19 TRBJ2-3 NA TRBV14 TRBD2 TGTGCCAGCAGCCCACTCGGCGGACTAGCGGCCCCTAGCACAGATACGCAGTATTTT CASSPLGGLAAPSTDTQYF
12 TRBJ2-7 NA TRBV14 NA TGTGCCAGCAGCCACGCGGTCTACGAGCAGTACTTC CASSHAVYEQYF
14 TRBJ1-2 once TRBV29-1 NA TGCAGCACCTCGACCGGGACACGTAACTATGGCTACACCTTC CSTSTGTRNYGYTF
16 TRBJ1-3 many TRBV9 NA TGTGCCAGCACCGCGGAGGGGCGGATCTCTGGAAACACCATATATTTT CASTAEGRISGNTIYF
17 TRBJ1-3 many TRBV11-3 TRBD1 TGTGCCAGCAGCTTTGGATCAGACAGGGCCTTTGGAAACACCATATATTTT CASSFGSDRAFGNTIYF
15 TRBJ1-5 few TRBV11-3 TRBD1 TGTGCCAGCACCATACAGGGGGCAAGAAATCAGCCCCAGCATTTT CASTIQGARNQPQHF
15 TRBJ1-5 NA TRBV30 TRBD1 TGTGCCTGGAGTAGACAGGGGGGAGGCAATCAGCCCCAGCATTTT CAWSRQGGGNQPQHF
15 TRBJ2-1 NA TRBV6-8 NA TGTGCCAGCACCCTTAGGGAGAGCTCCTACAATGAGCAGTTCTTC CASTLRESSYNEQFF
21 TRBJ2-5 few TRBV12-2 NA TGTGCAAGTCGCTCGGATGGGGGATGGGTTAGACCCAAAGAAAATGAAGAGACCCAGTACTTC CASRSDGGWVRPKENEETQYF
16 TRBJ2-5 many TRBV7-6 TRBD2 TGTGCCAGCAGCTTTCAGAAACGGGGACTAGTGTTTTCCCAGTACTTC CASSFQKRGLVFSQYF
14 TRBJ2-2 few TRBV12-2 NA TGTGCCTCGCCTAACCAGCAGAACACCGGGGAGCTGTTTTTT CASPNQQNTGELFF
16 TRBJ2-3 many TRBV7-6 TRBD2 TGTGCCAGCAGCTACAGAGCGGGGGGAAGCACAGATACGCAGTATTTT CASSYRAGGSTDTQYF
15 TRBJ1-4 few TRBV6-8 NA TGTGCCAGCAGTTACTCCTCAGGGAGCGGGGAAAAACTGTTTTTT CASSYSSGSGEKLFF
14 TRBJ1-1 few TRBV6-8 TRBD1 TGTGCCATCAACCAGGGGGGACCTAACACTGAAGCTTTCTTT CAINQGGPNTEAFF
15 TRBJ2-3 few TRBV11-3 NA TGTGCCAGCAGCTTCTCGGGACACCGCACAGATACGCAGTATTTT CASSFSGHRTDTQYF
15 TRBJ1-5 few TRBV28 NA TGTGCCAGCAGACCCCCGGGGGGCGGGGGTCAGCCCCAGCATTTT CASRPPGGGGQPQHF
15 TRBJ2-7 NA TRBV11-3 TRBD2 TGTGCCAGCAGCCTAAGCGGGAGCTCTTCCTACGAGCAGTACTTC CASSLSGSSSYEQYF
12 TRBJ1-1 NA TRBV2 NA TGTGCCAGCGGAGAAAGGAACACTGAAGCTTTCTTT CASGERNTEAFF
15 TRBJ2-7 NA TRBV19 TRBD1 TGTGCCAGTAGTTTGGGACAGGGTAGTAAGTACGAGCAGTACTTC CASSLGQGSKYEQYF
14 TRBJ2-3 NA TRBV19 NA TGTGCCAGTAGTATCGGGGTTCTCACAGATACGCAGTATTTT CASSIGVLTDTQYF
15 TRBJ2-7 NA TRBV6-8 TRBD2 TGTGCCAGCAGTTACTCAGCGGGAGGGGCCTACGAGCAGTACTTC CASSYSAGGAYEQYF
15 TRBJ1-4 few TRBV14 NA TGTGCCAGCAGCCAAGATTCACAGTATAATGAAAAACTGTTTTTT CASSQDSQYNEKLFF
16 TRBJ1-1 NA TRBV9 NA TGTGCCAGCAGCCCTTCCCCATCAGGGTTGGAGACTGAAGCTTTCTTT CASSPSPSGLETEAFF
16 TRBJ2-4 few TRBV11-3 NA TGTGCCAGCAGCCAGTTCGAGGGGATTACATTAAACATTCAGTACTTC CASSQFEGITLNIQYF
13 TRBJ1-2 few TRBV18 TRBD1 TGTGCCAGCTCAGCCGGGACAGGGGTGAGCTACACCTTC CASSAGTGVSYTF